This record covers a single T cell receptor (beta chain). The antigen is unknown. The data originate from a study of beta chain features in type 1 diabetes. Overall study findings and caveats: Within patients, naive, central memory and Treg TCRB repertoires seemed more similar than within healthy donors. Among all four CD4+ subsets, Type 1 diabetes patients had TCRB CDR3s that were moderately but significantly shorter.

The V and J ends lost 0 bases and 2 bases respectively, with 12 bases between them. Germline V gives CDR1 SGDLS, CDR2 YYNGEE. This CDR3 has 15 amino acids. Sequencing targeted expressed TCRB transcripts, as all isolated RNA had been reverse transcribed. Average reads for naive, central memory and regulatory T cell samples were about 3.57 million. Method: immunoSEQ multiplex PCR; TCRdb's copy keeps in-frame clones and lacks some. Among about 360,000 clones, around an eighth were seen once, and the ten largest hold more than 0.015%. Cells sorted by CD45RO/CCR7/CD25/CD127/CD95/CD27 comprised CD4+ naive, central memory, regulatory and stem cell-like memory cells.

Sequenced: naive CD4+ T cells from blood. The TCR originated in a man younger than 35 in good health. This chain links TRBV9 with TRBJ2-7; the D is unclear. The CDR3 region is CASSVDPGSAYEQYF. Written as DNA, the CDR3 is TGTGCCAGCAGCGTAGATCCGGGTTCGGCCTACGAGCAGTACTTC.